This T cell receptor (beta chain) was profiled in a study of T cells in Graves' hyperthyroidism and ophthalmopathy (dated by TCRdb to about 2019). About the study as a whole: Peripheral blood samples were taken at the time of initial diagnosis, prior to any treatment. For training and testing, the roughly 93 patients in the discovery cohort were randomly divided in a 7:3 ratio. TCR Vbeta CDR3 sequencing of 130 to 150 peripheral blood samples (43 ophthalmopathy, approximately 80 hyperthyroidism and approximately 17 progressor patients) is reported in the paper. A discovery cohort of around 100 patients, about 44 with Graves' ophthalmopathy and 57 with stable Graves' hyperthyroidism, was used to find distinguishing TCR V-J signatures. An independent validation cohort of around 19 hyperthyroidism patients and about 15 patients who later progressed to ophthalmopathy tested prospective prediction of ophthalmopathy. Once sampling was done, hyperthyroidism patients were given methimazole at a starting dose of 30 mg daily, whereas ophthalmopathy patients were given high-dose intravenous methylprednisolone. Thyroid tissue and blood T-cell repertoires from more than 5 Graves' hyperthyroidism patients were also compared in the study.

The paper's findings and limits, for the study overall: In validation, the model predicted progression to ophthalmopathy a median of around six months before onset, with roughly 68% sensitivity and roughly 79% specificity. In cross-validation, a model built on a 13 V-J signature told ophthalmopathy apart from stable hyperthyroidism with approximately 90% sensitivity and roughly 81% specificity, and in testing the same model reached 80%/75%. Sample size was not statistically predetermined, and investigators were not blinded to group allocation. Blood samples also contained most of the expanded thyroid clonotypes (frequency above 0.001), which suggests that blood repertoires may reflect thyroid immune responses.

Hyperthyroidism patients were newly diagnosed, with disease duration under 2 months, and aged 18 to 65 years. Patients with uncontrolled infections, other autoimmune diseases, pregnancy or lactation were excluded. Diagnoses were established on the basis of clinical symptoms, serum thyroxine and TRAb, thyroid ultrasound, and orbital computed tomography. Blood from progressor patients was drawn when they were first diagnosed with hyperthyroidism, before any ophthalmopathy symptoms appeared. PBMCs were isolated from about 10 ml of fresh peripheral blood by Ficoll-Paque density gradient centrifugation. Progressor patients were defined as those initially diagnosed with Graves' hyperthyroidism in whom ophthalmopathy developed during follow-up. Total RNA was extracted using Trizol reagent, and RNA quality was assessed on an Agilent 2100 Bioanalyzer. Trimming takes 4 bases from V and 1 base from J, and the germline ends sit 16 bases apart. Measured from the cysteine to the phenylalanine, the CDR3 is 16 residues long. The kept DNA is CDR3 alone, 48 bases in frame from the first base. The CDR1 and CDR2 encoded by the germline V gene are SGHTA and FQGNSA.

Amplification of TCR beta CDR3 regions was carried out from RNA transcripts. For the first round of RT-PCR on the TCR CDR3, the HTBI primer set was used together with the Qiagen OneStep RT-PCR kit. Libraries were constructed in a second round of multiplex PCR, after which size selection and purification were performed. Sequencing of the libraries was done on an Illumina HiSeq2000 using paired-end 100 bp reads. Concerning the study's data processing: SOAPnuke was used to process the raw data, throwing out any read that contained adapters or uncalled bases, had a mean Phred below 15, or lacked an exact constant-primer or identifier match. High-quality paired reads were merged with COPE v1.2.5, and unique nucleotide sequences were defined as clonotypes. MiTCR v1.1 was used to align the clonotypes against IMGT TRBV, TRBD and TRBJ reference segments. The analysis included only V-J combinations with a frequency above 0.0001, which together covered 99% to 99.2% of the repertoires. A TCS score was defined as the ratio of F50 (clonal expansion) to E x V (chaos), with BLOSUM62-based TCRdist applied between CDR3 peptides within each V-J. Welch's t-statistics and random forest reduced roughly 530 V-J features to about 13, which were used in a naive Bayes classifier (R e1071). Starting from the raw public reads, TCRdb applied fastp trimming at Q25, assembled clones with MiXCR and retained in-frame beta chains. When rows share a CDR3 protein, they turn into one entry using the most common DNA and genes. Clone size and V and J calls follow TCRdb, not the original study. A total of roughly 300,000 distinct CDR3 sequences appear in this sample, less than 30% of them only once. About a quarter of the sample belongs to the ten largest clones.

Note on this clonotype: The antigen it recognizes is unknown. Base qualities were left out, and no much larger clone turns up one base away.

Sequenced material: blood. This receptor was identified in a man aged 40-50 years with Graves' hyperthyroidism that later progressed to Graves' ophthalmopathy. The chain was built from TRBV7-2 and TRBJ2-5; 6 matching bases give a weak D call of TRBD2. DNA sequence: TGTGCCAGCAGCTCGCCGGGGAGGACTACCCAAGAGACCCAGTACTTC. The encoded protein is CASSSPGRTTQETQYF.